The source of this T cell receptor (beta chain) is a study of shared clonotypes between healthy human individuals. About the research overall: The donor pool was made up of a couple of women and a few men aged 18 to 49.

Worth noting for this clone: Its cognate antigen is unknown.

Study results and limitations: Only blood was sampled; tissue repertoires likely differ.

The repertoire was sequenced with immunoSEQ multiplex PCR; TCRdb's copy has only in-frame clones and lacks some. The table records around 530,000 clones, around 77% of them present only once. Germline assignment: CDR1 MNHNS and CDR2 SASEGT. The CDR3 is made up of 13 amino acids. Trimming pared 3 bases from V and 6 bases from J, leaving 11 bases between. The V gene is TRBV6-1, the J gene TRBJ1-2; D perhaps matches TRBD1 (6 bases). The TCR comes from a woman aged 40-49 years in good health. Some clones in this sample may be carry-over from other donors' samples. The sample taken for sequencing was PBMCs. In DNA, the CDR3 is TGTGCCAGCAGTGAGGTACAGGGCCATGGCTACACCTTC. This translates into CASSEVQGHGYTF.